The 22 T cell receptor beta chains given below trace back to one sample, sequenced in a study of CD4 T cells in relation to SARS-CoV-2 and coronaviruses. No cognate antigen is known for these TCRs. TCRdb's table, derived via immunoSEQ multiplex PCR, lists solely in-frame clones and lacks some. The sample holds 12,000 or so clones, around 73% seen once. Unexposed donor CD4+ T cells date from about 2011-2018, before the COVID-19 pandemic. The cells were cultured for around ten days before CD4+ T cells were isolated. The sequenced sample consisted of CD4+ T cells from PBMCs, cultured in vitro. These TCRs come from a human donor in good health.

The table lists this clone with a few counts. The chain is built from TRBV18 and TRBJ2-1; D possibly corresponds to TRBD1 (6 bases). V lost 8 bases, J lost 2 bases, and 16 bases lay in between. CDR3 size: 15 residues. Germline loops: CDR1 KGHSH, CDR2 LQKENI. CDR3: CASGEQGNTYNEQFF. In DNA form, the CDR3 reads TGTGCCAGCGGCGAACAGGGAAATACCTACAATGAGCAGTTCTTC.

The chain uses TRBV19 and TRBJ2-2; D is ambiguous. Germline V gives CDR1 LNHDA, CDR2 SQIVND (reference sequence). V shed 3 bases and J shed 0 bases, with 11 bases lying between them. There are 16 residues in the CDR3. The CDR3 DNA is TGTGCCAGTAGTATGAAGGCTGACGCGAACACCGGGGAGCTGTTTTTT. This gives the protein CASSMKADANTGELFF.

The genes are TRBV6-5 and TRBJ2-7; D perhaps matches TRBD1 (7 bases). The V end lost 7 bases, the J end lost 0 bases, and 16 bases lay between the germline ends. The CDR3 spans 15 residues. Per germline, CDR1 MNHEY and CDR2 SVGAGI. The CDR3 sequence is CASTLPRDSSYEQYF. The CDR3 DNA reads TGTGCCAGCACTTTGCCGCGGGACAGCTCCTACGAGCAGTACTTC.

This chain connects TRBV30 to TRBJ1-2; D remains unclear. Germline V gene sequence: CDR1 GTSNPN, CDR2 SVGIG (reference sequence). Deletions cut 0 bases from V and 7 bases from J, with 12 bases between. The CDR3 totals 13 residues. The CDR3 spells CAWSVTPPGGYTF. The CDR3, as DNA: TGTGCCTGGAGTGTCACCCCCCCCGGTGGCTACACCTTC. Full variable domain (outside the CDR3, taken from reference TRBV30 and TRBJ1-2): SQTIHQWPATLVQPVGSPLSLECTVEGTSNPNLYWYRQAAGRGLQLLFYSVGIGQISSEVPQNLSASRPQDRQFILSSKKLLLSDSGFYLCAWSVTPPGGYTFGSGTRLTVV.

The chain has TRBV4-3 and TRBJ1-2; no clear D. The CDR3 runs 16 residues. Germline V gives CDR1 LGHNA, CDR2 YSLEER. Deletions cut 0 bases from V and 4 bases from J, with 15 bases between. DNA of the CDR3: TGCGCCAGCAGCCAAGAGCCGGATATGAGGGTCTATGGCTACACCTTC. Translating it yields CASSQEPDMRVYGYTF.

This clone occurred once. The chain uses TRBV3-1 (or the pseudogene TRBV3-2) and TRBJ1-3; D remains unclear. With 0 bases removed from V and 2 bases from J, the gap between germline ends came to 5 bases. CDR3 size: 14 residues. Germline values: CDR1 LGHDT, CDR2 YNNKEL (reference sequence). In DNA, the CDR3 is TGTGCCAGCAGCCAAGACCCGCCTGGAAACACCATATATTTT. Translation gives CASSQDPPGNTIYF.

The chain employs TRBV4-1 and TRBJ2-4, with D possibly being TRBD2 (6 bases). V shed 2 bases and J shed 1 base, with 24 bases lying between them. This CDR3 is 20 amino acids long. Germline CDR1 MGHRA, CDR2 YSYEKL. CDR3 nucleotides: TGCGCCAGCAGCCAAAACACGGGGGTTTCCCTTTCGTATGCCAAAAACATTCAGTACTTC. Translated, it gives CASSQNTGVSLSYAKNIQYF.

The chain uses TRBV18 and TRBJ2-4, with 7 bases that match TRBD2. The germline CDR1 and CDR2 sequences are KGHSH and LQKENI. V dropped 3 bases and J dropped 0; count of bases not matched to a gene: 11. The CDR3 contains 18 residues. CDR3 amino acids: CASSPSLAELLAKNIQYF. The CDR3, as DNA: TGTGCCAGCTCACCCAGTCTAGCGGAGCTTCTAGCCAAAAACATTCAGTACTTC.

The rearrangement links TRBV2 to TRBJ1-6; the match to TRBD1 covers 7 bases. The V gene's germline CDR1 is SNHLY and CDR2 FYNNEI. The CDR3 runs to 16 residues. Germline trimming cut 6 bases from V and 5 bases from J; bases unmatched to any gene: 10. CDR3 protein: CASRRQGVRNNSPLHF. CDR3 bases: TGTGCCAGCAGGAGACAGGGAGTCCGAAATAATTCACCCCTCCACTTT.

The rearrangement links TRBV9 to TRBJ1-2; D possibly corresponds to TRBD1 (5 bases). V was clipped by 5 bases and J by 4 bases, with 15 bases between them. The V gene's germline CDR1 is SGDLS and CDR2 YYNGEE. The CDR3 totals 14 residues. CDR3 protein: CASSLDGGGYGYTF. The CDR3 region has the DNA TGTGCCAGCAGTCTAGACGGTGGGGGCTATGGCTACACCTTC.

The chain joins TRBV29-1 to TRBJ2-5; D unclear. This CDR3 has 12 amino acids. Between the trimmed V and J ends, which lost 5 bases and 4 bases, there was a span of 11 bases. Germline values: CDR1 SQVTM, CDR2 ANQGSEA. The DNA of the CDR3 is TGCAGCGTTACGACGGCCCGAGAGACCCAGTACTTC. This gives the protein CSVTTARETQYF.

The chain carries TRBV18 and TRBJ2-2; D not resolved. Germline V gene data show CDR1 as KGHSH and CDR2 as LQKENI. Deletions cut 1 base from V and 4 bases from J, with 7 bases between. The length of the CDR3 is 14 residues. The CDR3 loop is CASSPQGITGELFF. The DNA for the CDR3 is TGTGCCAGCTCACCACAGGGAATCACCGGGGAGCTGTTTTTT. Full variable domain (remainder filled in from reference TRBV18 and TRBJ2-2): NAGVMQNPRHLVRRRGQEARLRCSPMKGHSHVYWYRQLPEEGLKFMVYLQKENIIDESGMPKERFSAEFPKEGPSILRIQQVVRGDSAAYFCASSPQGITGELFFGEGSRLTVL.

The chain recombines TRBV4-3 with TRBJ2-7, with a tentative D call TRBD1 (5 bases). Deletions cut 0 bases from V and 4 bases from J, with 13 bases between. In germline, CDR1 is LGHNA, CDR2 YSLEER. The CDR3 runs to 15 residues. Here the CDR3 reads CASSQEAQDIYEQYF. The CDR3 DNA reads TGCGCCAGCAGCCAAGAGGCCCAGGACATTTACGAGCAGTACTTC.

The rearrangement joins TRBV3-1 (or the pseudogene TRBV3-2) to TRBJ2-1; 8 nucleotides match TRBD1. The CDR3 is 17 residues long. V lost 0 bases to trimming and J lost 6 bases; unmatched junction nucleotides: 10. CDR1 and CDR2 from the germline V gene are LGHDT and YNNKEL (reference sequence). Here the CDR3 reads CASSQEVGTGYVNEQFF. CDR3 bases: TGTGCCAGCAGCCAAGAGGTTGGGACAGGCTATGTCAATGAGCAGTTCTTC.

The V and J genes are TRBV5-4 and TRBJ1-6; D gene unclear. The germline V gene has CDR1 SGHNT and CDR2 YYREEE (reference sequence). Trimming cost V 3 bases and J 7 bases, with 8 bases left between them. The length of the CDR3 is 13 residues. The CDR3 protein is CASSSRENSPLHF. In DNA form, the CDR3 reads TGTGCCAGCAGCTCGCGGGAGAATTCACCCCTCCACTTT. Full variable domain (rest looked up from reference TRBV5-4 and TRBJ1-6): ETGVTQSPTHLIKTRGQQVTLRCSSQSGHNTVSWYQQALGQGPQFIFQYYREEENGRGNFPPRFSGLQFPNYSSELNVNALELDDSALYLCASSSRENSPLHFGNGTRLTVT.

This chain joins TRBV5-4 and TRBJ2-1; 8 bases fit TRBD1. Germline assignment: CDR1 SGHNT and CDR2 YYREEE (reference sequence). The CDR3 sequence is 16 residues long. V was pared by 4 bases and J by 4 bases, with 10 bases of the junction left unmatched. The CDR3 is CASSRGQGVFYNEQFF. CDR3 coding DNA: TGTGCCAGCAGCAGAGGACAGGGAGTGTTTTACAATGAGCAGTTCTTC.

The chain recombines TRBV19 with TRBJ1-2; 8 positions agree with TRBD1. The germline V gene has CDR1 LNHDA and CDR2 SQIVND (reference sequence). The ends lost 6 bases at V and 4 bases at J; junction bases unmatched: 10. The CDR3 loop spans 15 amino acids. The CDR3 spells CASRPPDRGGYGYTF. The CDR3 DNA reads TGTGCCAGTAGGCCACCCGACAGGGGCGGCTATGGCTACACCTTC.

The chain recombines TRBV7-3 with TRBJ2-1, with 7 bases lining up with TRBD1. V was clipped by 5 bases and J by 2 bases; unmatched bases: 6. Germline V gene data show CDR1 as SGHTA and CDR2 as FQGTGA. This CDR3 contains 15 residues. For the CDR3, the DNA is TGTGCCAGCAGCCCGGGACAGCCTCCCTACAATGAGCAGTTCTTC. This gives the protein CASSPGQPPYNEQFF.

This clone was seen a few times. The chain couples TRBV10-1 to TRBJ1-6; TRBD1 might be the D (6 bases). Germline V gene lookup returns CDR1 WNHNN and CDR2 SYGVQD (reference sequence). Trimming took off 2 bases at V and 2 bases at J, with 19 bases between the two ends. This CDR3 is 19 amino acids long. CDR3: CASSEVNGGRRAYNSPLHF. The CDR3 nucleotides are TGCGCCAGCAGTGAGGTCAATGGGGGGCGCAGGGCCTATAATTCACCCCTCCACTTT.

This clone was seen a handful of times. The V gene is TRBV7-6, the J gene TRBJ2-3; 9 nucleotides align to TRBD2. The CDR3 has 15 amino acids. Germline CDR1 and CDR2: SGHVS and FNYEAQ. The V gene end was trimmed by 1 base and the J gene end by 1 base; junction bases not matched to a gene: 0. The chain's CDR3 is CASSLGGGGTDTQYF. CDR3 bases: TGTGCCAGCAGCTTAGGCGGGGGGGGCACAGATACGCAGTATTTT.

CDR3 protein: CASSPYRDRGVKGYTF. CDR3 nucleotide sequence: TGTGCCAGCTCACCCTATCGGGACAGGGGAGTAAAGGGCTACACCTTC. This sequence joins TRBV18 and TRBJ1-2; 10 positions agree with TRBD1. Trimming removed 3 bases from V and 8 bases from J; junction bases left unmatched: 12. The CDR3 has 16 amino acids. Germline V lookup: CDR1 KGHSH, CDR2 LQKENI.

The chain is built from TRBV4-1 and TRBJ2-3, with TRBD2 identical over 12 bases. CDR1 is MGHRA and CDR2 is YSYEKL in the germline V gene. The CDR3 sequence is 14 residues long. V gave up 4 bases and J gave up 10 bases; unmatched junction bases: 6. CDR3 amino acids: CASSPSTSGRSQYF. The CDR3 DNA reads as TGCGCCAGCAGCCCTTCGACTAGCGGGAGATCGCAGTATTTT.